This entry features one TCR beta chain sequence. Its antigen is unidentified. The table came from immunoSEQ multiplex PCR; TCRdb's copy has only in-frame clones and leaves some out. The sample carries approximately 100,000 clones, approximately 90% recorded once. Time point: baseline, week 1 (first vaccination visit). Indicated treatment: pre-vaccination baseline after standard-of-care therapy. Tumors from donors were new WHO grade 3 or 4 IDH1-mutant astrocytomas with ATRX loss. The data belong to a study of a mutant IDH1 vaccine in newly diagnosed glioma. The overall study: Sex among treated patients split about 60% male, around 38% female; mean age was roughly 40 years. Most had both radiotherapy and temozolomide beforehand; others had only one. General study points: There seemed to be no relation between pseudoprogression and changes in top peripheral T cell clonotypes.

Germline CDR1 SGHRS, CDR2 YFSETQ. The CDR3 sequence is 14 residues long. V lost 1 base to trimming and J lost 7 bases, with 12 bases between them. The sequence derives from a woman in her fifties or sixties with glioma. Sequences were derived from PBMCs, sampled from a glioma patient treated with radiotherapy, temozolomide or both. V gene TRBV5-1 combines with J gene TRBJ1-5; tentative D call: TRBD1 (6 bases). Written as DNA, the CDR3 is TGCGCCAGCAGCTTGATGGGGGGCGGACAGCCCCAGCATTTT. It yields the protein CASSLMGGGQPQHF.